A selection of T cell receptor beta chains follows, all from one sample in a study of human T cells and chemical hapten exposure. TCRdb called the RACE reads again in MiXCR, with one record for every CDR3 protein. The table lists roughly 380,000 distinct CDR3 sequences, about 4.4% of them singletons. Sequencing used whole blood, obtained in connection with sensitization to the hapten diphenylcyclopropenone (DPC). The receptors come from a woman aged 50 to 60 with alopecia areata. Some clones in this sample may be carry-over from other donors' samples. Both conserved end residues are part of each CDR3. The D gene is left open where the match is weak. The size of a clone is reported for some rows only, either as once, few or many, or as a class for expanded clones.

TGTGCCAGCAGCTGGGTGACTAGCGGGAGCATCTACGAGCAGTACTTC,CASSWVTSGSIYEQYF,TRBD2,TRBJ2-7,-,TRBV7-9
TGTGCTAGTGGTTTGGGACGCGGCTCCAACTATGGCTACACCTTC,CASGLGRGSNYGYTF,-,TRBJ1-2,few,TRBV12-5
TGTGCCAGCAGCGTATACAGGGGAACTGAAGCTTTCTTT,CASSVYRGTEAFF,TRBD1,TRBJ1-1,-,TRBV7-9
TGCGCCAGCAGCCAAGACTTGGTAGCGGCCTACGAGCAGTACTTC,CASSQDLVAAYEQYF,-,TRBJ2-7,many,TRBV4-3
TGTGCCAGCAGTAATTCCGAGGACTATGGCTACACCTTC,CASSNSEDYGYTF,-,TRBJ1-2,few,TRBV2
TGCGCCAGCAGCCACGCCAATGGGGGGGCTGAAGCTTTCTTT,CASSHANGGAEAFF,-,TRBJ1-1,many,TRBV4-1
TGTGCCAGCAGCGCGGGGACTACTGAGCAGTATTTT,CASSAGTTEQYF,TRBD2,TRBJ2-3,-,TRBV7-9
TGTGCCAGCAGCTTAGCCGAGGAGGTAGCTTTCTTT,CASSLAEEVAFF,-,TRBJ1-1,-,TRBV7-2
TGTGCCAGCAGCGCGAATTCCGGGACAGTTCTCCACTTT,CASSANSGTVLHF,TRBD1,TRBJ1-6,many,TRBV9
TGTGCCAGCAGTTACCAACCGACAGACCATGGCTACACCTTC,CASSYQPTDHGYTF,-,TRBJ1-2,many,TRBV12-3/TRBV12-4
TGCGCCAGCAGCTTGCCCGAGTTCCAAGAGACCCAGTACTTC,CASSLPEFQETQYF,-,TRBJ2-5,-,TRBV5-1
TGCGCCAGCAGCTCAGGGACTTTAAGTGGGTATTTT,CASSSGTLSGYF,-,TRBJ2-3,-,TRBV5-1
TGCGCCAGCAGCTTGGGGAGCGGCCCCGTAGGAGAGCAGTTCTTC,CASSLGSGPVGEQFF,-,TRBJ2-1,-,TRBV5-1
TGCAGCGTCGCGATACCGGGACCCTGTCTAGACTTC,CSVAIPGPCLDF,-,TRBJ2-4,few,TRBV29-1
TGTGCCAGCAGTGAAGCGAATCGAAACAATGAGCAGTTCTTC,CASSEANRNNEQFF,-,TRBJ2-1,many,TRBV6-1
TGTGCCAGCAGCCAAGAAAGGGGTAGCACTGAGCAGTTCTTC,CASSQERGSTEQFF,-,TRBJ2-1,many,TRBV3-1
TGCGCCAGCGGATCCCATGAGGGCAAACTGTTTTTT,CASGSHEGKLFF,-,TRBJ1-4,few,TRBV5-1
TGTGCCAGCAGCCGACTAGCGGGAAACTACGAGCAGTACTTC,CASSRLAGNYEQYF,TRBD2,TRBJ2-7,many,TRBV28
TGCGCCAGCAGCTTGATGGAAGAGACCCAGTACTTC,CASSLMEETQYF,-,TRBJ2-5,many,TRBV5-1
TGTGCCAGCAGCTCCGGGGAGCCCCCCTATGGCTACACCTTC,CASSSGEPPYGYTF,-,TRBJ1-2,many,TRBV7-2
TGCAGCGAGAACCGGACTCACTTAGGGAATTCACCCCTCCACTTT,CSENRTHLGNSPLHF,-,TRBJ1-6,-,TRBV29-1
TGTGCCAGCAGTTACTCGCGACCACCTCATCTTTCCGGGACAGGGGGCGCGGTCGATCAGCCCCAGCATTTT,CASSYSRPPHLSGTGGAVDQPQHF,TRBD1,TRBJ1-5,few,TRBV6-2/TRBV6-3
TGTGCCAGCTCAACCCTTCGAAACACCATATATTTT,CASSTLRNTIYF,-,TRBJ1-3,few,TRBV18
TGTGCCTCTTGCCCAGGGGTAATCAGCACAGATACGCAGTATTTT,CASCPGVISTDTQYF,-,TRBJ2-3,many,TRBV11-2
TGTGCCAGCAGCAAAGGGTACTGTCCCGGGACAGGGGGAACTGAAGCTTTCTTT,CASSKGYCPGTGGTEAFF,-,TRBJ1-1,many,TRBV21-1
TGTGCCAGCAGTGAACAAGGTGGAGGTCAGCCCCAGCATTTT,CASSEQGGGQPQHF,-,TRBJ1-5,many,TRBV2
TGTGCCAGCAGTCGAACAGCGTCCCAGCATTTT,CASSRTASQHF,-,TRBJ1-5,-,TRBV12-3/TRBV12-4
TGTGCCAGCAGTTACGCTCAGATAAATCAGCCCCAGCATTTT,CASSYAQINQPQHF,-,TRBJ1-5,many,TRBV6-2/TRBV6-3
TGTGCCAGCAGCTCCCCCCGGACTAGCGGGAGAAATACCGGGGAGCTGTTTTTT,CASSSPRTSGRNTGELFF,TRBD2,TRBJ2-2,-,TRBV7-6
TGTGCCTGGAGTTGGACAGGGCAAAGTTCACCCCTCCACTTT,CAWSWTGQSSPLHF,TRBD1,TRBJ1-6,many,TRBV30
TGTGCCAGCAGTTGGGACAGGGCAACAGATACGCAGTATTTT,CASSWDRATDTQYF,TRBD1,TRBJ2-3,-,TRBV6-2/TRBV6-3
TGTGCCAGCACCCGACAGGGGCACACCGGGGAGCTGTTTTTT,CASTRQGHTGELFF,TRBD1,TRBJ2-2,-,TRBV6-5
TGTGCCTCCCTCGGCGATTCCACAGATACGCAGTATTTT,CASLGDSTDTQYF,-,TRBJ2-3,many,TRBV30
TGTGCCAGCAGCGTAGGAGGAATGGGCAGGGGACTTACAGATACGCAGTATTTT,CASSVGGMGRGLTDTQYF,-,TRBJ2-3,-,TRBV9
TGCGCCAGCAGCGTGTCTGTTGAGGTTCGGTCAGATACGCAGTATTTT,CASSVSVEVRSDTQYF,-,TRBJ2-3,many,TRBV5-1